Each of the 19 T cell receptor beta chains below was sequenced from the same sample in a study of shared clonotypes between healthy human individuals. Selected positively for CCR7 and CD45RO-negative, naive CD8 cells excluded terminally differentiated effector memory CD45RA+ cells. Measured with immunoSEQ multiplex PCR; TCRdb has only the in-frame clones, and not every one. The data show just over 2,000,000 clones, just under 95% seen once. The sample was naive CD8+ T cells sorted from blood. Receptor source: a man between 18 and 29 years old in good health.

V gene TRBV11-2 combines with J gene TRBJ2-5; a possible D gene is TRBD2 (5 bases). Germline CDR1 SGHAT, CDR2 FQNNGV. This CDR3 region has 17 residues. With 5 bases removed from V and 2 bases from J, the gap between germline ends came to 21 bases. The CDR3 bases are TGTGCCAGCAGCCCGGTATTTAGCAGAATAGCGCAAGAGACCCAGTACTTC. It codes for CASSPVFSRIAQETQYF.

The V gene is TRBV28, the J gene TRBJ2-7; a possible D gene is TRBD1 (6 bases). Trimming pared 2 bases from V and 3 bases from J, leaving 11 bases between. Germline CDR1 reads MDHEN; CDR2 reads SYDVKM. This CDR3 contains 14 residues. The CDR3 spells CASSLTGSNYEQYF. The DNA of the CDR3 is TGTGCCAGCAGTTTAACAGGGTCAAACTACGAGCAGTACTTC. The full variable domain, with the rest looked up from reference TRBV28 and TRBJ2-7, is DVKVTQSSRYLVKRTGEKVFLECVQDMDHENMFWYRQDPGLGLRLIYFSYDVKMKEKGDIPEGYSVSREKKERFSLILESASTNQTSMYLCASSLTGSNYEQYFGPGTRLTVT.

The chain links TRBV5-1 to TRBJ1-2; 8 nucleotides align to TRBD1. V shed 1 base and J 3 bases; nucleotides not matched to a gene: 8. Germline V lookup: CDR1 SGHRS, CDR2 YFSETQ. CDR3 length: 16 amino acids. As DNA, the CDR3 is TGCGCCAGCAGCTTGTGGCCAGGGGGCGCCGACTATGGCTACACCTTC. It translates to CASSLWPGGADYGYTF.

This sequence joins TRBV29-1 and TRBJ2-7; 7 bases are a match to TRBD1. CDR1 is SQVTM, CDR2 ANQGSEA, per germline. The CDR3 consists of 11 residues. The ends lost 7 bases at V and 4 bases at J; junction bases unmatched: 4. The CDR3 loop reads CSGQGGYEQYF. The CDR3 DNA is TGCAGCGGACAGGGCGGTTACGAGCAGTACTTC.

This rearrangement joins TRBV7-9 to TRBJ2-7; possibly TRBD1 for D (5 bases). Trimming cost V 5 bases and J 4 bases, with 12 bases left between them. The CDR3 length is 13 residues. Germline CDR1 reads SEHNR; CDR2 reads FQNEAQ (reference sequence). The CDR3 DNA sequence: TGTGCCAGCAGCCCCATGACAGCTTACGAGCAGTACTTC. Protein sequence: CASSPMTAYEQYF.

The chain links TRBV29-1 to TRBJ2-3, with 15 bases fitting TRBD2. Germline trimming cut 6 bases from V and 3 bases from J; bases unmatched to any gene: 10. Germline-derived CDR1 and CDR2 are SQVTM and ANQGSEA. This CDR3 has 17 amino acids. DNA for the CDR3: TGCAGCGTGTGGACTAGCGGGGGGGCCAGCTGGACAGATACGCAGTATTTT. Translating it yields CSVWTSGGASWTDTQYF.

DNA for the CDR3: TGTGCCACTGCCTTGAGCCCATCGGGCACCGGGGAGCTGTTTTTT. Its protein product is CATALSPSGTGELFF. The chain is built from TRBV6-5 and TRBJ2-2, with no clear D. With 10 bases removed from V and 4 bases from J, the gap between germline ends came to 19 bases. Germline lookup yields CDR1 MNHEY and CDR2 SVGAGI. The CDR3 totals 15 residues.

The chain uses TRBV7-9 and TRBJ2-1, with 9 bases matching TRBD2. Germline lookup yields CDR1 SEHNR and CDR2 FQNEAQ (reference sequence). V shed 3 bases, J shed 9 bases, and the junction held 6 bases outside the gene matches. The CDR3 has 14 amino acids. CDR3 coding DNA: TGTGCCAGCAGCTTGGCGGGGGGGCCGATTGAGCAGTTCTTC. Amino acids: CASSLAGGPIEQFF. Complete variable domain (other parts from reference TRBV7-9 and TRBJ2-1): DTGVSQNPRHKITKRGQNVTFRCDPISEHNRLYWYRQTLGQGPEFLTYFQNEAQLEKSRLLSDRFSAERPKGSFSTLEIQRTEQGDSAMYLCASSLAGGPIEQFFGPGTRLTVL.

This clone was seen once. The V gene is TRBV28, the J gene TRBJ1-2; TRBD1 might be the D (5 bases). The V end was cut by 4 bases, the J end by 3 bases, with 9 bases between. Germline V lookup: CDR1 MDHEN, CDR2 SYDVKM. There are 13 residues in the CDR3. In DNA form, the CDR3 reads TGTGCCAGCAGTTCCCGGGACCACTATGGCTACACCTTC. Protein product: CASSSRDHYGYTF.

V gene TRBV5-6 combines with J gene TRBJ2-7; 7 bases agree with TRBD1. The CDR3 runs to 15 residues. With V trimmed by 3 bases and J by 3 bases, 9 bases remained unmatched. The germline V gene encodes CDR1 SGHDT and CDR2 YYEEEE. CDR3: CASSYETGKSYEQYF. The DNA of the CDR3 is TGTGCCAGCAGCTACGAGACAGGGAAAAGCTACGAGCAGTACTTC.

The chain uses TRBV19 and TRBJ2-1, with 10 bases lining up with TRBD1. CDR3 length: 16 amino acids. Germline V gene sequence: CDR1 LNHDA, CDR2 SQIVND (reference sequence). After removal of 3 bases from V and 0 bases from J, the junction contained 2 bases not matched to a gene. CDR3 residues: CASSMTGGVSYNEQFF. CDR3 DNA sequence: TGTGCCAGTAGTATGACAGGGGGCGTCTCCTACAATGAGCAGTTCTTC. Variable domain in full (rest from reference TRBV19 and TRBJ2-1): DGGITQSPKYLFRKEGQNVTLSCEQNLNHDAMYWYRQDPGQGLRLIYYSQIVNDFQKGDIAEGYSVSREKKESFPLTVTSAQKNPTAFYLCASSMTGGVSYNEQFFGPGTRLTVL.

The gene calls are TRBV7-9 and TRBJ2-2; TRBD2 agrees at 10 bases. The CDR3 contains 18 residues. Unmatched junction bases numbered 13, after V lost 4 bases and J lost 5 bases. CDR1 and CDR2 (germline): SEHNR, FQNEAQ (reference sequence). The CDR3 DNA follows: TGTGCCAGCAGCTCCCTAGCGGGGGCCACCGGGGGAACCGGGGAGCTGTTTTTT. It encodes CASSSLAGATGGTGELFF.

The chain couples TRBV28 to TRBJ2-7, with unresolved D. This CDR3 contains 13 residues. Trimming left V 4 bases short and J 3 bases short, with 10 bases between. Germline CDR1 and CDR2: MDHEN and SYDVKM. CDR3 loop: CASSSSIDYEQYF. The CDR3 DNA reads TGTGCCAGCAGTTCATCTATCGACTACGAGCAGTACTTC.

The rearrangement uses TRBV2 and TRBJ1-1, with D unresolved. V was pared by 0 bases and J by 5 bases, with 10 bases between. Per the germline V gene, CDR1 is SNHLY and CDR2 is FYNNEI. The CDR3 contains 14 residues. DNA for the CDR3: TGTGCCAGCAGTGAAGCGCGGGTTCGGACTGAAGCTTTCTTT. As protein: CASSEARVRTEAFF.

This chain connects TRBV27 to TRBJ2-5, with D possibly matching TRBD2 (7 bases). The CDR3 totals 14 residues. Trimming took off 9 bases at V and 6 bases at J, with 20 bases between the two ends. Germline V gene data show CDR1 as MNHEY and CDR2 as SMNVEV (reference sequence). For the CDR3, the DNA is TGTGCCAGAAGGGGGGGCCAACTAGGGAAGACCCAGTACTTC. Protein sequence: CARRGGQLGKTQYF.

As regards this clone: Different DNA sequences within this sample yield the same CDR3. V usage is TRBV27 and J usage is TRBJ2-7; D gene unclear. The CDR3 is 13 amino acids. Trimming removed 0 bases from V and 4 bases from J, with 7 bases in between. Germline V CDR1 and CDR2: MNHEY, SMNVEV (reference sequence). This CDR3 is CASSLSPQYEQYF. CDR3 bases: TGTGCCAGCAGTTTATCTCCTCAATACGAGCAGTACTTC.

The chain has TRBV27 and TRBJ2-5; D unresolved. Trimming took 5 bases from V and 3 from J, leaving 13 bases between them. Germline CDR1 is MNHEY and CDR2 is SMNVEV (reference sequence). This CDR3 is 14 amino acids long. The CDR3 reads CASSILHGEETQYF. CDR3 nucleotide sequence: TGTGCCAGCAGTATACTGCACGGAGAAGAGACCCAGTACTTC.

The chain couples TRBV2 to TRBJ2-7; D might be TRBD2 (5 bases). Germline CDR1 and CDR2: SNHLY and FYNNEI. Deletions cut 7 bases from V and 5 bases from J, with 12 bases between. The CDR3 covers 12 residues. Written as DNA, the CDR3 is TGTGCCAGCACGACCGGGGAAAACGAGCAGTACTTC. This encodes CASTTGENEQYF.

This clone was found a few times. The J gene is TRBJ2-7, the V gene TRBV7-6, with TRBD1 identical over 7 bases. The trim removed 5 bases at V and 3 bases at J, leaving 4 bases unmatched. Germline loops: CDR1 SGHVS, CDR2 FNYEAQ. The CDR3 has 13 amino acids. CDR3 DNA: TGTGCCAGCAGCCCGGGACAGTTCTACGAGCAGTACTTC. As protein: CASSPGQFYEQYF. The variable domain in full, with the rest retrieved from reference TRBV7-6 and TRBJ2-7, is GAGVSQSPRYKVTKRGQDVALRCDPISGHVSLYWYRQALGQGPEFLTYFNYEAQQDKSGLPNDRFSAERPEGSISTLTIQRTEQRDSAMYRCASSPGQFYEQYFGPGTRLTVT.